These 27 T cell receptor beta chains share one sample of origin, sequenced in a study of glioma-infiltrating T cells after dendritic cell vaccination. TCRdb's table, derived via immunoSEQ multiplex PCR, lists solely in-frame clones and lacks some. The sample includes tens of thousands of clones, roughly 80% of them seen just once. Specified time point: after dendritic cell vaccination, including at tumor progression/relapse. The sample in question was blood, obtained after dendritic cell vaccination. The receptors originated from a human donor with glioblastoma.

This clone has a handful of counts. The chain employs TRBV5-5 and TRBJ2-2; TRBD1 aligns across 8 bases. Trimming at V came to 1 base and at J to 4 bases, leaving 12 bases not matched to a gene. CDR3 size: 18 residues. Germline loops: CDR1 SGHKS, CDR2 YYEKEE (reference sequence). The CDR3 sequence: CASSLLAGGLSGTGELFF. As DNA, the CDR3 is TGTGCCAGCAGCTTGCTGGCAGGGGGCTTGAGTGGCACCGGGGAGCTGTTTTTT.

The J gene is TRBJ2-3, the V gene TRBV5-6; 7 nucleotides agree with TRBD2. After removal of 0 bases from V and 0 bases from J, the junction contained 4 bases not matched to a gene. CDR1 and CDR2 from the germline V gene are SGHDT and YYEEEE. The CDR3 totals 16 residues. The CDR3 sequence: CASSLDLAVSTDTQYF. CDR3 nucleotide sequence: TGTGCCAGCAGCTTGGATCTAGCGGTTAGCACAGATACGCAGTATTTT.

The CDR3 DNA reads as TGTGCCAGCAGCTTACCGGGACTCCTGTCAGATACGCAGTATTTT. Translation gives CASSLPGLLSDTQYF. The chain recombines TRBV9 with TRBJ2-3, with D perhaps TRBD2 (6 bases). Germline lookup yields CDR1 SGDLS and CDR2 YYNGEE. This CDR3 region has 15 residues. Between the trimmed V and J ends, which lost 4 bases and 4 bases, there was a span of 16 bases. Based on the CDR3 plus reference TRBV9 and TRBJ2-3, the full variable domain is DSGVTQTPKHLITATGQRVTLRCSPRSGDLSVYWYQQSLDQGLQFLIQYYNGEERAKGNILERFSAQQFPDLHSELNLSSLELGDSALYFCASSLPGLLSDTQYFGPGTRLTVL.

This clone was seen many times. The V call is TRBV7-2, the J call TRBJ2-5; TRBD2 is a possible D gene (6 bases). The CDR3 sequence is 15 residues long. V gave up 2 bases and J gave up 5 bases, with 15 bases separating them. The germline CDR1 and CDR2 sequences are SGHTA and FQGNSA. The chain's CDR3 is CASSLRLGEVETQYF. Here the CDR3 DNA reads TGTGCCAGCAGCTTAAGGTTAGGGGAGGTTGAGACCCAGTACTTC. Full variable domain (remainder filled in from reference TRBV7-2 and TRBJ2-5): GAGVSQSPSNKVTEKGKDVELRCDPISGHTALYWYRQSLGQGLEFLIYFQGNSAPDKSGLPSDRFSAERTGGSVSTLTIQRTQQEDSAVYLCASSLRLGEVETQYFGPGTRLLVL.

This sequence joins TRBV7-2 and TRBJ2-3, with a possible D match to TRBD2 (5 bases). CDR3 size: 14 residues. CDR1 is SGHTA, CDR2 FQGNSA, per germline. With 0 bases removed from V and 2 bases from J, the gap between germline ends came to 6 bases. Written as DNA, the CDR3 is TGTGCCAGCAGCTTAGCGGGAGACACAGATACGCAGTATTTT. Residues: CASSLAGDTDTQYF.

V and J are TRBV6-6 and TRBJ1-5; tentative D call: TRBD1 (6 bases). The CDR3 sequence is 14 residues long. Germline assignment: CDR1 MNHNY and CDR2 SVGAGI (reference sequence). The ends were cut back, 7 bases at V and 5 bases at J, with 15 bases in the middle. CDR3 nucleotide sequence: TGTGCCAGCATCGCCCCAGGGGTTCATCAGCCCCAGCATTTT. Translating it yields CASIAPGVHQPQHF.

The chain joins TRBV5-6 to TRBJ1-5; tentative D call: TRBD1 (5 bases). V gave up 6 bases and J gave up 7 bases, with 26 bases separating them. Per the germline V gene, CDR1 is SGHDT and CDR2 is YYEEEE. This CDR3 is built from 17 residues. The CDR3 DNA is TGTGCCAGCATCTCTGGGGTGGCCAGGGACTTAGAACAGCCCCAGCATTTT. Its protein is CASISGVARDLEQPQHF.

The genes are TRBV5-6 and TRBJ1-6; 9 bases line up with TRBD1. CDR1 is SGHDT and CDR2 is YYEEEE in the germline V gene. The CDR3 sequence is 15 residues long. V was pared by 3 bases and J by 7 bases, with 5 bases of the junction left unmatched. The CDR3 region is CASSSPGQGNSPLHF. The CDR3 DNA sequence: TGTGCCAGCAGCTCACCGGGACAGGGAAATTCACCCCTCCACTTT.

CDR3 DNA: TGTGCCAGCAGTTCCTCTGGACTCCTGCTCCTTGGCTACACCTTC. As protein: CASSSSGLLLLGYTF. The chain employs TRBV6-6 and TRBJ1-2; D ambiguous. The V and J ends lost 4 bases and 7 bases respectively, with 19 bases between them. The CDR3 covers 15 residues. Germline CDR1 reads MNHNY; CDR2 reads SVGAGI (reference sequence).

In DNA form, the CDR3 reads TGTGCCATCAGTGAGTCGAGGACAGGGTTTTCCTACAATGAGCAGTTCTTC. Protein sequence: CAISESRTGFSYNEQFF. This rearrangement joins TRBV10-3 to TRBJ2-1, with 8 positions matching TRBD1. The CDR3 is 17 residues long. V dropped 0 bases and J dropped 1; count of bases not matched to a gene: 5. Germline CDR1 and CDR2: ENHRY and SYGVKD.

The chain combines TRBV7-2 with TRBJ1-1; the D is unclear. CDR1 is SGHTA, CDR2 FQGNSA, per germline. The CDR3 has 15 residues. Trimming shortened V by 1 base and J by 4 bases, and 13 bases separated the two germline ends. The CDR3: CASSLEADLGTEAFF. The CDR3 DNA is TGTGCCAGCAGCTTAGAGGCGGATCTGGGCACTGAAGCTTTCTTT. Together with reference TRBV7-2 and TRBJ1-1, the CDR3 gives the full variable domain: GAGVSQSPSNKVTEKGKDVELRCDPISGHTALYWYRQSLGQGLEFLIYFQGNSAPDKSGLPSDRFSAERTGGSVSTLTIQRTQQEDSAVYLCASSLEADLGTEAFFGQGTRLTVV.

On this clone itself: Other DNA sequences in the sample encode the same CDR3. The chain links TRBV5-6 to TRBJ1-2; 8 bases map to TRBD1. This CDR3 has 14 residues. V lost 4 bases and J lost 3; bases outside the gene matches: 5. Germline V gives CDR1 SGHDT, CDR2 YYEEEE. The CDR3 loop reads CASSLTGVDYGYTF. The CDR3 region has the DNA TGTGCCAGCAGCCTGACAGGGGTAGACTATGGCTACACCTTC.

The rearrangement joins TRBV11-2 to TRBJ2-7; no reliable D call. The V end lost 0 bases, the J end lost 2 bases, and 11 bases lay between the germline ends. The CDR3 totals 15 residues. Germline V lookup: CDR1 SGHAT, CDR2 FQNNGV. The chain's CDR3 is CASSLEAGPTYEQYF. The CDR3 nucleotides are TGTGCCAGCAGCTTAGAGGCAGGTCCTACCTACGAGCAGTACTTC.

Here the CDR3 DNA reads TGTGCCAGCTCACCACCAGACCAAGACACCTATGGCTACACCTTC. Protein sequence: CASSPPDQDTYGYTF. The chain carries TRBV18 and TRBJ1-2, with D unresolved. The CDR3 runs to 15 residues. Germline assignment: CDR1 KGHSH and CDR2 LQKENI. Trimming took off 0 bases at V and 4 bases at J, with 12 bases between the two ends.

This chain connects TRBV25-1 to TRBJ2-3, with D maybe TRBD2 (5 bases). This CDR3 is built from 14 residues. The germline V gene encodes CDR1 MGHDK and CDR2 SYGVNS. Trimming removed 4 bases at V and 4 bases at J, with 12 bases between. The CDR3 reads CASSARGSPDTQYF. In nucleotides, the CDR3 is TGTGCCAGCAGTGCACGGGGATCCCCAGATACGCAGTATTTT. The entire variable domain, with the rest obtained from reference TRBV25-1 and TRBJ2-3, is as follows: EADIYQTPRYLVIGTGKKITLECSQTMGHDKMYWYQQDPGMELHLIHYSYGVNSTEKGDLSSESTVSRIRTEHFPLTLESARPSHTSQYLCASSARGSPDTQYFGPGTRLTVL.

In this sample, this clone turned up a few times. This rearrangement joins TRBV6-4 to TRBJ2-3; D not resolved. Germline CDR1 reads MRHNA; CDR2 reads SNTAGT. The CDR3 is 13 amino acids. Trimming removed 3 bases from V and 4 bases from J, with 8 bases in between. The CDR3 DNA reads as TGTGCCAGCAGTGAGGGCGTCTCAGATACGCAGTATTTT. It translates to CASSEGVSDTQYF.

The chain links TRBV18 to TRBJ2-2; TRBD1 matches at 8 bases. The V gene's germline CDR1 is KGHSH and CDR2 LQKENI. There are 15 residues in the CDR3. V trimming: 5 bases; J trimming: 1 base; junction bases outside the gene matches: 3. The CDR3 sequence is CASSFGQGNTGELFF. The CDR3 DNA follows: TGTGCCAGCTCATTTGGACAGGGGAACACCGGGGAGCTGTTTTTT.

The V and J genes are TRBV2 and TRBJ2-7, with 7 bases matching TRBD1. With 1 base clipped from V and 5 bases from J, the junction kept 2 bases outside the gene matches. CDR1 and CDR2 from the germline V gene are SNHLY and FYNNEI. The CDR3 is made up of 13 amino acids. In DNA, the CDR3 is TGTGCCAGCAGTGAAGGTACAGGGGACGAGCAGTACTTC. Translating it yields CASSEGTGDEQYF.

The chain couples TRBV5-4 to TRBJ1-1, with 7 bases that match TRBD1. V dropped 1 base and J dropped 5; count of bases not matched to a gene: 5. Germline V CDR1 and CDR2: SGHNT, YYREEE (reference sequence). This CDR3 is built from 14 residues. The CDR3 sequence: CASSLRTGVTEAFF. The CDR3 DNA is TGTGCCAGCAGCTTGCGAACAGGGGTTACTGAAGCTTTCTTT.

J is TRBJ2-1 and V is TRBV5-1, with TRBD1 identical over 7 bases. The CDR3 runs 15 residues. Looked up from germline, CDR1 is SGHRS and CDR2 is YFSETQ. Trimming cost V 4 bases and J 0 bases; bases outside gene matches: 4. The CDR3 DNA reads TGCGCCAGCAGCCAATCAGGGGGCTCCTACAATGAGCAGTTCTTC. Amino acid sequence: CASSQSGGSYNEQFF.

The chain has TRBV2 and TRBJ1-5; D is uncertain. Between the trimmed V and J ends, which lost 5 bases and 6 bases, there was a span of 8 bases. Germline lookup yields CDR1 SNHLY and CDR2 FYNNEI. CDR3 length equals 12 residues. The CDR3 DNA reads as TGTGCCAGCAGTTTGGACTCTCAGCCCCAGCATTTT. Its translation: CASSLDSQPQHF. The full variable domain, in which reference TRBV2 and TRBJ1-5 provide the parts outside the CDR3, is EPEVTQTPSHQVTQMGQEVILRCVPISNHLYFYWYRQILGQKVEFLVSFYNNEISEKSEIFDDQFSVERPDGSNFTLKIRSTKLEDSAMYFCASSLDSQPQHFGDGTRLSIL.

CDR3 loop: CASSLHRASGGYTF. The CDR3 coding sequence is TGTGCCAGCAGTCTACACAGGGCTTCGGGTGGCTACACCTTC. The V gene is TRBV6-1, the J gene TRBJ1-2, with TRBD1 as a possible D gene (6 bases). Germline loops: CDR1 MNHNS, CDR2 SASEGT. The CDR3 totals 14 residues. Trimming cost V 5 bases and J 7 bases, with 17 bases left between them.

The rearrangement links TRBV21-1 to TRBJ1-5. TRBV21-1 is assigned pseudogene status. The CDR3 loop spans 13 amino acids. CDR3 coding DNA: TGTGCCAGCGCCGGGGTCGCCTATCAGCCCCAGCATTTT. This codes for CASAGVAYQPQHF.

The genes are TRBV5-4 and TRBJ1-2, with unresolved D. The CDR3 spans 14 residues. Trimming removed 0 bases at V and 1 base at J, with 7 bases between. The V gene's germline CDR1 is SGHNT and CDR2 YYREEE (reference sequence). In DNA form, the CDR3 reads TGTGCCAGCAGCTTGGTACGGGATAACTATGGCTACACCTTC. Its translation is CASSLVRDNYGYTF.

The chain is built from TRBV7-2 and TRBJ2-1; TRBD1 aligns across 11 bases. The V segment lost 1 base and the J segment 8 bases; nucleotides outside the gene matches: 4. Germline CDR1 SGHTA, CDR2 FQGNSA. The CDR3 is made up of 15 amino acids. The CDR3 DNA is TGTGCCAGCAGCTTAGGTGGGACAGGGGGTCATGAGCAGTTCTTC. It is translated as CASSLGGTGGHEQFF. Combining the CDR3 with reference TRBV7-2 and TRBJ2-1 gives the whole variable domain GAGVSQSPSNKVTEKGKDVELRCDPISGHTALYWYRQSLGQGLEFLIYFQGNSAPDKSGLPSDRFSAERTGGSVSTLTIQRTQQEDSAVYLCASSLGGTGGHEQFFGPGTRLTVL.

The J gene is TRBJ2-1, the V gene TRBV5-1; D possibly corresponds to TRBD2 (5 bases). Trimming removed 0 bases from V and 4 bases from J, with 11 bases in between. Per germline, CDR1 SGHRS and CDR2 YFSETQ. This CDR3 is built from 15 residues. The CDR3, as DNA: TGCGCCAGCAGCTTGGAAGGACTGGGATACAATGAGCAGTTCTTC. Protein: CASSLEGLGYNEQFF.

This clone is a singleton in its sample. The CDR3 protein is CASSRGLAGGSSYNEQFF. The CDR3 region has the DNA TGTGCCAGCAGCAGAGGACTAGCGGGGGGGAGCTCCTACAATGAGCAGTTCTTC. This chain connects TRBV7-7 to TRBJ2-1; TRBD2 agrees at 15 bases. Germline V gives CDR1 SSHAT, CDR2 FNYEAQ (reference sequence). There are 18 residues in the CDR3. V lost 5 bases, J lost 0 bases, and 5 bases stayed unmatched.